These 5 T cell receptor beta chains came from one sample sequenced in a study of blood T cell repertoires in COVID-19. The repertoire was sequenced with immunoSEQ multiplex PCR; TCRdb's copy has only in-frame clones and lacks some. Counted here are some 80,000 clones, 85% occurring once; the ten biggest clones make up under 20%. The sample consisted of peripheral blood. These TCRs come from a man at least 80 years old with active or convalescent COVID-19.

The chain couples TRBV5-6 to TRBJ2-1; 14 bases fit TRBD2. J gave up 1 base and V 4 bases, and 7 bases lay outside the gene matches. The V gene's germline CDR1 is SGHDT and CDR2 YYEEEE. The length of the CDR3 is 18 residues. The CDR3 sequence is CASSPGTSGSLSYNEQFF. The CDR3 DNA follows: TGTGCCAGCAGCCCTGGGACTAGCGGGAGTCTTTCCTACAATGAGCAGTTCTTC.

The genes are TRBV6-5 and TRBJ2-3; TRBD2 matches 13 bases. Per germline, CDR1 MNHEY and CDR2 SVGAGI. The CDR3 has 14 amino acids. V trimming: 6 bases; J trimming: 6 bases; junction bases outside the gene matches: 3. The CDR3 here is CASRTSGRQDTQYF. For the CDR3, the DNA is TGTGCCAGCAGGACTAGCGGGAGGCAGGATACGCAGTATTTT.

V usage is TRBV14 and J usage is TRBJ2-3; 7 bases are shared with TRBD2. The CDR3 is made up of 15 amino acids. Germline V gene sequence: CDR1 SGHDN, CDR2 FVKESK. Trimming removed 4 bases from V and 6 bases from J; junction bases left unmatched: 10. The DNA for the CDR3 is TGTGCCAGCAGCCCCCTGGGCGGGAGTTTCGATACGCAGTATTTT. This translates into CASSPLGGSFDTQYF.

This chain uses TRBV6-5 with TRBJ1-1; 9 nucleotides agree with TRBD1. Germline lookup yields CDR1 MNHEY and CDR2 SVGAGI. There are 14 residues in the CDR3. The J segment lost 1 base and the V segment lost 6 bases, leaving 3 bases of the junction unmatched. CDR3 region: CASSTTGGNTEAFF. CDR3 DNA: TGTGCCAGCAGCACGACAGGGGGGAACACTGAAGCTTTCTTT.

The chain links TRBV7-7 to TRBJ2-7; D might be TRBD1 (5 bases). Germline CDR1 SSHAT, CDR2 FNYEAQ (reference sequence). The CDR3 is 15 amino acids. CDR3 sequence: CASSPPGRGSYEQYV. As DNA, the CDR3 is TGTGCTAGCAGCCCTCCTGGAAGGGGTAGCTACGAGCAGTACGTC.